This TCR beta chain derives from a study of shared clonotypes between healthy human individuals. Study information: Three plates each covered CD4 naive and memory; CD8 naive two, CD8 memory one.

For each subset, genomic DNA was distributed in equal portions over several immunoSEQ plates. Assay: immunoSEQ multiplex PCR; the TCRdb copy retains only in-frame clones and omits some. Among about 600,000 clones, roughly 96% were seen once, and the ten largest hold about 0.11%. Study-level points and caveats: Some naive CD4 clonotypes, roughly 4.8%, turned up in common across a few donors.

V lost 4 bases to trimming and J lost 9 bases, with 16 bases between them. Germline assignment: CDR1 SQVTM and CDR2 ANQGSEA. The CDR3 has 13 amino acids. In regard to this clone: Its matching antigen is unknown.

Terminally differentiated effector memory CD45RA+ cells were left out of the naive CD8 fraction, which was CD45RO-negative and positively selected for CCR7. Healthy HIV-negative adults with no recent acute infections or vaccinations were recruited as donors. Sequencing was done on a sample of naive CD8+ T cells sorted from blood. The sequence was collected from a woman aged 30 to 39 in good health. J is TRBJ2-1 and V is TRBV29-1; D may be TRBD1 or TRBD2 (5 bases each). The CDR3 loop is CSVAGGQGVEQFF. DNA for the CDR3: TGCAGCGTTGCAGGAGGACAAGGTGTTGAGCAGTTCTTC.